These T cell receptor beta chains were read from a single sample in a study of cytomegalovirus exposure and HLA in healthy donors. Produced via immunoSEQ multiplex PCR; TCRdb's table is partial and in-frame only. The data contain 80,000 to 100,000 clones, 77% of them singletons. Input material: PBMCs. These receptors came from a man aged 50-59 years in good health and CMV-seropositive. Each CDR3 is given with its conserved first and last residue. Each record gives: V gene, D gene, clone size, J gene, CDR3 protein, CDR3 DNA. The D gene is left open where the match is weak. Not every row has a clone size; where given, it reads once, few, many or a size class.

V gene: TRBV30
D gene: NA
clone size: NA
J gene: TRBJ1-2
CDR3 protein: CAWTMGANYGYTF
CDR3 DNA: TGTGCCTGGACGATGGGGGCCAACTATGGCTACACCTTC

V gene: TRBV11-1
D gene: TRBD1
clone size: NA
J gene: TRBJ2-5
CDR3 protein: CASSLGDSRETQYF
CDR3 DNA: TGTGCCAGCAGCTTAGGGGACAGCCGGGAGACCCAGTACTTC

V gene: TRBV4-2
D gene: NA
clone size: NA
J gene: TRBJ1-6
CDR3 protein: CASSQEVYSGGRDSPLHF
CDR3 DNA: TGTGCCAGCAGCCAAGAGGTCTACTCCGGGGGAAGGGATTCACCCCTCCACTTT

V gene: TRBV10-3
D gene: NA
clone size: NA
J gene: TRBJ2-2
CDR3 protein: CAISESQGNTGELFF
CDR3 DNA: TGTGCCATCAGTGAGTCCCAGGGAAACACCGGGGAGCTGTTTTTT

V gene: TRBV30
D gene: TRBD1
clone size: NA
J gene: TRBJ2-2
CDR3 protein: CAWRDPGQGRTGELFF
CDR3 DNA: TGTGCCTGGAGGGATCCGGGACAGGGAAGGACCGGGGAGCTGTTTTTT

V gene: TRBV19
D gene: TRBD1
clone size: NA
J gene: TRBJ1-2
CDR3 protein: CASSRTGALDYTF
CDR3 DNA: TGTGCCAGTAGCCGGACAGGGGCCCTTGACTACACCTTC

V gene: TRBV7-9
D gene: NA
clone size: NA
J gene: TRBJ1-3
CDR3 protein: CASSLATRVINTIYF
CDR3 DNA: TGTGCCAGCAGCTTAGCAACCCGGGTCATAAACACCATATATTTT

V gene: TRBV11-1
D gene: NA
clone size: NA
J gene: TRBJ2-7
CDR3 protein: CASSLVREAYEQYF
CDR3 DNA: TGTGCCAGCAGCTTAGTGAGGGAAGCCTACGAGCAGTACTTC

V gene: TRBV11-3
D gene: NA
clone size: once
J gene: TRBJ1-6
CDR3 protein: CASSLLSSQGSPPLHF
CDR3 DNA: TGTGCCAGCAGCTTACTATCCTCCCAGGGTAGTCCACCCCTCCACTTT

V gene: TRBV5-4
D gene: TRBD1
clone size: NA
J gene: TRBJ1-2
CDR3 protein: CASSLTGGDGYTF
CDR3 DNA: TGTGCCAGCAGCTTAACAGGGGGCGATGGCTACACCTTC